This T cell receptor beta chain was retrieved from a study of a mutant IDH1 vaccine in newly diagnosed glioma. Study findings and constraints: Induction of immune responses by the vaccine occurred in 93.3% of patients.

The CDR3 runs to 17 residues. Germline assignment: CDR1 LGHNA and CDR2 YSLEER. With 0 bases clipped from V and 3 bases from J, the junction kept 8 bases outside the gene matches. Regarding this clone: Its matching antigen is unknown.

Sequencing was performed with immunoSEQ multiplex PCR; in TCRdb, only in-frame clones are kept and a portion is missing. Of under 65,000 clones listed, approximately 81% are singletons. As to time point: baseline, week 1 (first vaccination visit). Treatment indicated: pre-vaccination baseline after standard-of-care therapy. The chain has TRBV4-3 and TRBJ2-7, with TRBD2 matching 10 bases. Sequencing was performed on PBMCs, taken from a glioma patient treated with radiotherapy, temozolomide or both. The TCR was taken from a man aged 18 to 29 with glioma. The chain's CDR3 is CASSQEGLGTSDYEQYF. DNA for the CDR3: TGCGCCAGCAGCCAAGAGGGTCTGGGGACTAGCGACTACGAGCAGTACTTC.